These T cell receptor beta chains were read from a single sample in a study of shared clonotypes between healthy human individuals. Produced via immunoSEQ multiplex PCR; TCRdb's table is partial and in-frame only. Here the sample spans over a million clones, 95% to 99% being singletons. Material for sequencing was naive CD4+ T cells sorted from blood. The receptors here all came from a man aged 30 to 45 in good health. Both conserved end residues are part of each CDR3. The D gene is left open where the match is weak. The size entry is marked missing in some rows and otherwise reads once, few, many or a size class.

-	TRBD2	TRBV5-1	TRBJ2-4	TGCGCCAGCAGCTTGTCGTTTCCAGCGGGAGTGGATCGCATTGGCATTCAGTACTTC	CASSLSFPAGVDRIGIQYF
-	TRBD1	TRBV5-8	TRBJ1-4	TGTGCCAGCAGCGACGATCCGGTAGGGACAGGGGCTGAAAAACTGTTTTTT	CASSDDPVGTGAEKLFF
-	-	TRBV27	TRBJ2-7	TGTGCCAGCAGCCTTGAAGGAGCCCGCTCCTACGAGCAGTACTTC	CASSLEGARSYEQYF
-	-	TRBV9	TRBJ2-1	TGTGCCAGCAGCGTACAGGGGAGATACAATGAGCAGTTCTTC	CASSVQGRYNEQFF
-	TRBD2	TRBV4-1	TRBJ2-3	TGCGCCAGCAGCCAAGAAGTGTCGGGAGCGGGAATAGATACGCAGTATTTT	CASSQEVSGAGIDTQYF
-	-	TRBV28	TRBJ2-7	TGTGCCAGCAGTTTGGCCAGGACAAAGCAGTACTTC	CASSLARTKQYF
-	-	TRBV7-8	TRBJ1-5	TGTGCCAGCAGCTTGGACATGGCTCAGCCCCAGCATTTT	CASSLDMAQPQHF
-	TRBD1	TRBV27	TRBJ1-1	TGTGCCAGCAGATTACCGGGACAGGGATACACTGAAGCTTTCTTT	CASRLPGQGYTEAFF
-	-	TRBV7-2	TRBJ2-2	TGTGCCAGCAGCTTACTGAACACCGGGGAGCTGTTTTTT	CASSLLNTGELFF
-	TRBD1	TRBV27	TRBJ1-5	TGTGCCAGCAGTTTTTCCGGGACAGGGAATCAGCCCCAGCATTTT	CASSFSGTGNQPQHF
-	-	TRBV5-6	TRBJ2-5	TGTGCCAGCAGCTCCCAGCGAGAGACCCAGTACTTC	CASSSQRETQYF
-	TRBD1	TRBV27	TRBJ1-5	TGTGCCAGCAGTTTATGGTCAGGGGGTGGCAATCAGCCCCAGCATTTT	CASSLWSGGGNQPQHF
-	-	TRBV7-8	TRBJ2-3	TGTGCCAGCAGCGTCAGAGGGGATACGCAGTATTTT	CASSVRGDTQYF
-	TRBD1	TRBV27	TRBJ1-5	TGTGCCAGCAGTTTAGAGGGGGCGAGGAATCAGCCCCAGCATTTT	CASSLEGARNQPQHF
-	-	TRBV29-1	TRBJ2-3	TGCAGCGTTGAAGACGACCCCTATACGCAGTATTTT	CSVEDDPYTQYF
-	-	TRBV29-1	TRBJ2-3	TGCAGCGTGCGGGGCCGGAACACAGATACGCAGTATTTT	CSVRGRNTDTQYF
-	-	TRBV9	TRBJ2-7	TGTGCCAGCAGCTCCTCGCCAGGGCTTGGGAGGCAGTACTTC	CASSSSPGLGRQYF
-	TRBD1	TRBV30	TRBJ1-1	TGTGCCTGGGGACAGGGCGGAGCTTTCTTT	CAWGQGGAFF
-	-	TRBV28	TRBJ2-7	TGTGCCAGCAGTTTTGATCTGACTAGTCGGGGCTACGAGCAGTACTTC	CASSFDLTSRGYEQYF
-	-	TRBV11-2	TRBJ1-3	TGTGCCAGCAGCCTTTCCGGGACTGCTGGAAACACCATATATTTT	CASSLSGTAGNTIYF
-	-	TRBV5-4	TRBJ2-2	TGTGCCAGCACCGTGACAGCTGGGACCGGGGAGCTGTTTTTT	CASTVTAGTGELFF
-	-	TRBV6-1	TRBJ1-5	TGTGCCAGCAGTGAACACTCAAGCAATCAGCCCCAGCATTTT	CASSEHSSNQPQHF
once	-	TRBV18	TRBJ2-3	TGTGCCAGCTCACGGGACGGCACAGATACGCAGTATTTT	CASSRDGTDTQYF
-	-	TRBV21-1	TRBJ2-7	TGTGCCAGCAGCAAGCCCTCGAAAAATGGTCGGGAACCGCGGGCCTACGAGCAGTACTTC	CASSKPSKNGREPRAYEQYF